This T cell receptor (beta chain) was recorded in a study of T cells in localized non-small cell lung cancer. Study-wide results and caveats: Patients showing higher blood T cell density tended to see longer overall survival. Among the top 100 tumor clones, a median around 57 appeared in adjacent lung. Heterogeneity remains possible, as sequencing covered one tumor region only. Highest T cell clonality was seen in uninvolved adjacent lung, surpassing that measured in tumor.

The CDR3 runs to 11 residues. Trimming cost V 0 bases and J 7 bases, with 4 bases left between them. A remark on this clone: No antigen is known for it.

Measured with immunoSEQ multiplex PCR; TCRdb has only the in-frame clones, and not every one. This repertoire shows approximately 64,000 clones, around 90% found once; its top ten account for nearly 2%. The input for sequencing was peripheral blood, taken before any cancer treatment. The rearrangement uses TRBV5-3 and TRBJ1-2; no definite D call. TRBV5-3 is identified as an open reading frame with a role that is uncertain. This receptor was obtained from a woman aged 35 to 70 with stage I lung adenocarcinoma. The CDR3 bases are TGTGCCAGAAGCTTGGGGTCTGGCTACACCTTC. It is translated as CARSLGSGYTF.